This TCR beta chain was identified in a study of control samples from healthy donors and cancer patients. The method was immunoSEQ multiplex PCR; TCRdb's version includes in-frame clones alone and lacks a portion of them. The table lists approximately 87,000 clones, about nine tenths of them singletons, with roughly 15% in the top ten. V gave up 2 bases and J gave up 11 bases, with 12 bases separating them. Germline CDR1 LNHDA, CDR2 SQIVND (reference sequence). This CDR3 contains 13 residues. Sample: blood. The clonotype comes from a man in his fifties in good health. This chain connects TRBV19 to TRBJ1-4, with D unclear. CDR3 sequence: CASSIMDVGKLFF. The DNA for the CDR3 is TGTGCCAGTAGTATAATGGACGTTGGGAAACTGTTTTTT. The full variable domain, with the rest looked up from reference TRBV19 and TRBJ1-4, is DGGITQSPKYLFRKEGQNVTLSCEQNLNHDAMYWYRQDPGQGLRLIYYSQIVNDFQKGDIAEGYSVSREKKESFPLTVTSAQKNPTAFYLCASSIMDVGKLFFGSGTQLSVL.